A selection of T cell receptor beta chains follows, all from one sample in a study of cytomegalovirus exposure and HLA in healthy donors. Clones were read by immunoSEQ multiplex PCR, and TCRdb kept only the in-frame ones, dropping some. The table records 160,000 or so clones, about 78% of them present only once. The specimen sequenced was PBMCs. Every receptor here comes from a man in his 60s in good health and CMV-seronegative. Each CDR3 is given with its conserved first and last residue. The D gene is left open where the match is weak. Not all rows give a size; the values are once, few, many and, for expanded clones, a class.

j_gene: TRBJ2-1; d_gene: TRBD2; v_gene: TRBV6-4; abundance: NA; CDR3aa: CASSDQGSGGEQFF; CDR3nt: TGTGCCAGCAGTGACCAAGGCAGCGGGGGTGAGCAGTTCTTC
j_gene: TRBJ1-5; d_gene: TRBD1; v_gene: TRBV7-9; abundance: NA; CDR3aa: CASIGTGGTVSNQPQHF; CDR3nt: TGTGCCAGCATCGGGACAGGGGGCACAGTAAGCAATCAGCCCCAGCATTTT
j_gene: TRBJ1-2; d_gene: TRBD1; v_gene: TRBV25-1; abundance: NA; CDR3aa: CASREGTAYGYPF; CDR3nt: TGTGCCAGCAGGGAGGGGACAGCCTATGGCTACCCCTTC
j_gene: TRBJ2-1; d_gene: TRBD2; v_gene: TRBV7-8; abundance: NA; CDR3aa: CASTTKASGRNEQFF; CDR3nt: TGTGCCAGCACCACCAAGGCTAGCGGGAGGAATGAGCAGTTCTTC
j_gene: TRBJ1-2; d_gene: TRBD1; v_gene: TRBV6-5; abundance: NA; CDR3aa: CASRPSRGGGGYPF; CDR3nt: TGTGCCAGCAGACCTTCAAGAGGGGGCGGTGGCTACCCCTTC
j_gene: TRBJ2-2; d_gene: TRBD1; v_gene: TRBV5-4; abundance: NA; CDR3aa: CASSLKGTEWAGELFF; CDR3nt: TGTGCCAGCAGCTTGAAAGGGACAGAATGGGCCGGGGAGCTGTTTTTT
j_gene: TRBJ2-2; d_gene: NA; v_gene: TRBV7-2; abundance: NA; CDR3aa: CASSLRRGGTGELFF; CDR3nt: TGTGCCAGCAGCCTTCGAAGGGGCGGCACCGGGGAGCTGTTTTTT
j_gene: TRBJ2-4; d_gene: NA; v_gene: TRBV29-1; abundance: NA; CDR3aa: CSASPSTKNIQYF; CDR3nt: TGCAGCGCCTCCCCCAGTACCAAAAACATTCAGTACTTC
j_gene: TRBJ2-1; d_gene: NA; v_gene: TRBV19; abundance: NA; CDR3aa: CASSKEYNEQFF; CDR3nt: TGTGCCAGTAGTAAGGAGTACAATGAGCAGTTCTTC
j_gene: TRBJ1-5; d_gene: TRBD1; v_gene: TRBV6-4; abundance: once; CDR3aa: CASGTGGLDSNQPQHF; CDR3nt: TGTGCCAGCGGCACAGGGGGCCTCGATAGCAATCAGCCCCAGCATTTT
j_gene: TRBJ1-2; d_gene: NA; v_gene: TRBV5-1; abundance: once; CDR3aa: CASSFQTGDYGYTF; CDR3nt: TGCGCCAGCAGCTTCCAGACAGGCGACTATGGCTACACCTTC
j_gene: TRBJ2-1; d_gene: NA; v_gene: TRBV7-8; abundance: NA; CDR3aa: CASSLIAIGPYNEQFF; CDR3nt: TGTGCCAGCAGCCTAATAGCGATAGGGCCCTACAATGAGCAGTTCTTC
j_gene: TRBJ2-1; d_gene: NA; v_gene: TRBV5-1; abundance: NA; CDR3aa: CASSSTKTGNYNEQFF; CDR3nt: TGCGCCAGCAGCTCGACTAAGACAGGCAACTACAATGAGCAGTTCTTC
j_gene: TRBJ2-3; d_gene: NA; v_gene: TRBV9; abundance: once; CDR3aa: CASSVLADTQYF; CDR3nt: TGTGCCAGCAGCGTTTTAGCTGATACGCAGTATTTT
j_gene: TRBJ2-1; d_gene: NA; v_gene: TRBV7-9; abundance: NA; CDR3aa: CASSLVASNEQFF; CDR3nt: TGTGCCAGCAGCTTAGTAGCGAGCAATGAGCAGTTCTTC